The sequence of this T cell receptor (beta chain) was determined in a study of blood T cell repertoires in COVID-19. Overall study: Spain, Italy and the United States supplied samples that represented acute and convalescent COVID-19. Sample material is recorded as cDNA or gDNA derived from T cells, B-cell-depleted T cells, or PBMCs.

Per the authors' pipeline: Using reference gene primer amplification, nucleated cell counts were estimated. Clones were read by immunoSEQ multiplex PCR, and TCRdb kept only the in-frame ones, dropping some. V and J calls and clone size are those listed in that table; D and trimming were worked out from the DNA. Counted here are about 150,000 clones, around 83% occurring once; the ten biggest clones make up about an eighth. Trimming left V 2 bases short and J 6 bases short, with 7 bases between. There are 12 residues in the CDR3. Germline V gene sequence: CDR1 MNHNY, CDR2 SVGAGI (reference sequence). Seattle researchers signed up patients amid active infection and tracked them longitudinally.

The chain uses TRBV6-6 and TRBJ1-1; D remains ambiguous. The sample was peripheral blood. This TCR was sampled from a woman aged 60-70 years with COVID-19, enrolled during active disease. This CDR3 is CASSYGNAEAFF. The CDR3 bases are TGTGCCAGCAGTTACGGCAACGCTGAAGCTTTCTTT.